The 20 T cell receptor beta chains reported below all come from one sample, sequenced in a study of T cell responses to AZD1222 COVID-19 vaccine. Clones were sequenced by immunoSEQ multiplex PCR, and TCRdb holds only the in-frame ones, with some missing. Among 180,000 or so clones listed, approximately 93% were seen once. The specimen comprised peripheral blood, sampled on day 0 of AZD1222 vaccination. The receptor set was obtained from an adult in good health.

The rearrangement links TRBV5-5 to TRBJ2-7; 7 bases are a match to TRBD1. V trimming: 5 bases; J trimming: 4 bases; junction bases outside the gene matches: 6. Germline CDR1 and CDR2: SGHKS and YYEKEE (reference sequence). The CDR3 contains 13 residues. Here the CDR3 DNA reads TGTGCCAGCAGAAGACAGGGTCCTTACGAGCAGTACTTC. Translating gives CASRRQGPYEQYF.

The chain uses TRBV2 and TRBJ2-1, with 14 nucleotides matching TRBD2. From germline, CDR1 is SNHLY and CDR2 FYNNEI. The CDR3 consists of 15 residues. V gave up 4 bases and J gave up 8 bases; unmatched junction bases: 4. The CDR3 sequence is CASSGLAGGSDEQFF. The CDR3 DNA sequence: TGTGCCAGCAGTGGACTAGCGGGAGGGTCGGATGAGCAGTTCTTC.

CDR3 DNA: TGTGCCAGCAGCCAAGATAAGGGGAGGGGGGCAAACAATGAGCAGTTCTTC. Translated, it gives CASSQDKGRGANNEQFF. The V call is TRBV4-2, the J call TRBJ2-1; D perhaps matches TRBD2 (7 bases). The CDR3 is 17 amino acids. V was cut by 0 bases and J by 5 bases, with 17 bases left in between. Germline V lookup: CDR1 LGHNA, CDR2 YNFKEQ.

V usage is TRBV19 and J usage is TRBJ1-2; 7 bases agree with TRBD1. The CDR3 extends over 13 amino acids. V shed 6 bases, J shed 8 bases, and the junction held 9 bases outside the gene matches. Looked up from germline, CDR1 is LNHDA and CDR2 is SQIVND (reference sequence). As DNA, the CDR3 is TGTGCCAGTAGGCGACAGGGTCTACAAGGCTACACCTTC. Translating it yields CASRRQGLQGYTF.

The chain links TRBV4-1 to TRBJ1-1; 8 bases are a match to TRBD1. The CDR3 has 15 residues. V gave up 2 bases and J gave up 5 bases; unmatched junction bases: 7. Per germline, CDR1 MGHRA and CDR2 YSYEKL. The CDR3: CASSQPGQGITEAFF. The CDR3 DNA is TGCGCCAGCAGCCAACCCGGACAGGGTATTACTGAAGCTTTCTTT.

The chain joins TRBV6-1 to TRBJ1-5, with D unresolved. The CDR3 length is 16 residues. V was pared by 1 base and J by 7 bases, with 17 bases between. Germline V lookup: CDR1 MNHNS, CDR2 SASEGT. CDR3 loop: CASSEGLWGLGQPQHF. CDR3 DNA sequence: TGTGCCAGCAGTGAAGGGCTTTGGGGATTGGGACAGCCCCAGCATTTT.

The chain carries TRBV5-1 and TRBJ1-2, with 7 bases identical to TRBD1. The CDR3 covers 15 residues. J lost 4 bases, V lost 4 bases, and 10 bases had no gene match. Germline loops: CDR1 SGHRS, CDR2 YFSETQ. DNA of the CDR3: TGCGCCAGCAGCCCGAGGACAGGCCGGGGCTATGGCTACACCTTC. Translating it yields CASSPRTGRGYGYTF. The complete variable domain, with remaining parts taken from reference TRBV5-1 and TRBJ1-2, reads KAGVTQTPRYLIKTRGQQVTLSCSPISGHRSVSWYQQTPGQGLQFLFEYFSETQRNKGNFPGRFSGRQFSNSRSEMNVSTLELGDSALYLCASSPRTGRGYGYTFGSGTRLTVV.

V usage is TRBV5-5 and J usage is TRBJ1-5; D not resolved. In germline, CDR1 is SGHKS, CDR2 YYEKEE (reference sequence). V lost 2 bases to trimming and J lost 3 bases, with 12 bases between them. The CDR3 consists of 15 residues. In DNA, the CDR3 is TGTGCCAGCAGCTTCCGGTGGGCGCTCAATCAGCCCCAGCATTTT. This codes for CASSFRWALNQPQHF.

The gene calls are TRBV7-9 and TRBJ2-1; D is uncertain. The CDR3 totals 8 residues. The V end lost 9 bases, the J end lost 13 bases, and 7 bases lay between the germline ends. Germline V gives CDR1 SEHNR, CDR2 FQNEAQ (reference sequence). CDR3 sequence reads: CASRPQFF. In nucleotides, the CDR3 is TGTGCCAGTAGGCCCCAGTTCTTC.

This sequence joins TRBV7-6 and TRBJ1-1; D is unclear. The CDR3 extends over 14 amino acids. The germline CDR1 and CDR2 sequences are SGHVS and FNYEAQ. The V end lost 1 base, the J end lost 2 bases, and 8 bases lay between the germline ends. CDR3: CASSLGGPNTEAFF. The CDR3 bases are TGTGCCAGCAGCTTAGGCGGACCAAACACTGAAGCTTTCTTT.

This clone is a singleton in its sample. The chain links TRBV30 to TRBJ2-5; D is possibly TRBD2 (7 bases). Germline loops: CDR1 GTSNPN, CDR2 SVGIG (reference sequence). The CDR3 loop spans 13 amino acids. V was cut by 7 bases and J by 5 bases, with 17 bases left in between. The CDR3 loop reads CAFQKAGAETQYF. As DNA, the CDR3 is TGTGCCTTCCAGAAGGCGGGGGCGGAGACCCAGTACTTC.

This chain uses TRBV6-5 with TRBJ1-1; a possible D gene is TRBD1 (6 bases). V lost 6 bases and J lost 0, with 11 bases in between. The germline V gene encodes CDR1 MNHEY and CDR2 SVGAGI. The length of the CDR3 is 14 residues. CDR3 coding DNA: TGTGCCAGCAGACACGGACAGTTGAACACTGAAGCTTTCTTT. It translates to CASRHGQLNTEAFF.

The rearrangement links TRBV7-6 to TRBJ1-1; 7 nucleotides line up with TRBD1. The CDR3 loop spans 13 amino acids. Germline assignment: CDR1 SGHVS and CDR2 FNYEAQ. The J segment lost 8 bases and the V segment lost 2 bases, leaving 5 bases of the junction unmatched. The CDR3 protein is CASSLTGGQEAFF. The CDR3 nucleotides are TGTGCCAGCAGCTTAACCGGGGGACAGGAAGCTTTCTTT.

The chain has TRBV27 and TRBJ1-2; D may be TRBD1 (6 bases). CDR3 length equals 12 residues. Between the trimmed V and J ends, which lost 7 bases and 1 base, there was a span of 7 bases. Per the germline V gene, CDR1 is MNHEY and CDR2 is SMNVEV (reference sequence). The CDR3 nucleotides are TGTGCCAGCAAGGACAGTAACTATGGCTACACCTTC. Translation gives CASKDSNYGYTF.

This chain links TRBV7-9 with TRBJ1-2; 7 bases map to TRBD1. V lost 2 bases, J lost 8 bases, and 14 bases stayed unmatched. The germline V gene has CDR1 SEHNR and CDR2 FQNEAQ (reference sequence). The CDR3 is 16 amino acids. The CDR3: CASSLSLDRGGQGYTF. CDR3 DNA sequence: TGTGCCAGCAGCTTAAGCTTAGATCGAGGGGGACAGGGCTACACCTTC.

The rearrangement links TRBV15 to TRBJ2-2; the D gene is possibly TRBD2 (7 bases). V was trimmed by 5 bases and J by 5 bases, leaving 21 bases between them. This CDR3 comprises 17 residues. Germline V gene lookup returns CDR1 LNHNV and CDR2 YYDKDF (reference sequence). CDR3 DNA: TGTGCCACCAGCGCCTTAAGGGGGGAGGGGTTGACCGGGGAGCTGTTTTTT. Its protein is CATSALRGEGLTGELFF.

This clone was seen a single time. The chain carries TRBV14 and TRBJ1-2, with 7 bases fitting TRBD1. Losses at the gene ends were 4 bases for V and 6 bases for J; bases not matched to a gene: 14. The CDR3 extends over 16 amino acids. Germline lookup yields CDR1 SGHDN and CDR2 FVKESK. The CDR3: CASSPIQGFSFHGYTF. The CDR3 region has the DNA TGTGCCAGCAGCCCGATACAGGGGTTCTCATTTCATGGCTACACCTTC.

V gene TRBV11-2 combines with J gene TRBJ2-7; D might be TRBD1 (6 bases). V lost 5 bases and J lost 3, with 11 bases in between. Germline CDR1 reads SGHAT; CDR2 reads FQNNGV. The CDR3 sequence is 13 residues long. The DNA of the CDR3 is TGTGCCAGCAGCCCAGGGGTAAACTACGAGCAGTACTTC. It specifies CASSPGVNYEQYF.

This chain connects TRBV7-9 to TRBJ1-1; TRBD1 agrees at 8 bases. Germline CDR1 is SEHNR and CDR2 is FQNEAQ (reference sequence). This CDR3 spans 16 amino acids. The junction had 7 bases not matched to a gene; V was cut back by 3 bases and J by 1 base. In nucleotides, the CDR3 is TGTGCCAGCAGCTTGACAGGGGTAGGGAAGAACACTGAAGCTTTCTTT. It specifies CASSLTGVGKNTEAFF.

This clone was counted ten times or more. The chain is built from TRBV5-1 and TRBJ2-4; 8 nucleotides match TRBD1. The germline gives CDR1 SGHRS, CDR2 YFSETQ. V lost 2 bases and J lost 10; bases outside the gene matches: 5. This CDR3 has 13 residues. CDR3 amino acids: CASSLGQGGIQYF. CDR3 DNA: TGCGCCAGCAGCTTAGGACAGGGCGGGATTCAGTACTTC. Based on the CDR3 plus reference TRBV5-1 and TRBJ2-4, the full variable domain is KAGVTQTPRYLIKTRGQQVTLSCSPISGHRSVSWYQQTPGQGLQFLFEYFSETQRNKGNFPGRFSGRQFSNSRSEMNVSTLELGDSALYLCASSLGQGGIQYFGAGTRLSVL.